This is a list of T cell receptor beta chains from one sample in a study of blood T cell repertoires in COVID-19. Data came from immunoSEQ multiplex PCR; TCRdb stores just in-frame clones and leaves some out. The table includes about 100,000 clones, 70% to 90% detected once. The sequenced sample was peripheral blood. Receptors were obtained from a man aged 45-60 years with active or convalescent COVID-19. CDR3s include the opening cysteine and the closing phenylalanine or tryptophan.

j_call v_call cdr3_aa
TRBJ2-3 TRBV27 CASSFLAERDTDTQYF
TRBJ2-3 TRBV10-3 CAIGLAGGPNTQYF
TRBJ1-5 TRBV2 CASSDQGQGANQPQHF
TRBJ2-5 TRBV5-1 CASSFRSETQYF
TRBJ2-3 TRBV9 CASKGGSPADTQYF
TRBJ1-1 TRBV7-3 CASSLSGLNTEAFF
TRBJ1-6 TRBV2 CASNEQGANSPLHF
TRBJ2-3 TRBV5-1 CASRLGTPAPSDTQYF
TRBJ1-5 TRBV19 CASSIGTGSNQPQHF
TRBJ2-3 TRBV4-1 CASSPGREDTQYF
TRBJ1-4 TRBV4-1 CASSQVNRGLANEKLFF
TRBJ2-1 TRBV5-4 CASSLRDTHNEQFF
TRBJ2-7 TRBV6-5 CASSYFGGGYEQYF
TRBJ1-2 TRBV28 CASTPLLDRGSGYTF
TRBJ2-5 TRBV5-1 CASSPYAGGETQYF
TRBJ2-4 TRBV5-1 CASSLPAGGEDIQYF
TRBJ2-2 TRBV4-2 CASSQGQGVTGELFF
TRBJ2-7 TRBV3-1/TRBV3-2 CASSPLGRNYEQYF
TRBJ2-1 TRBV19 CASSAPASGNYNEQFF
TRBJ1-4 TRBV6-5 CASSPRGTVNEKLFF
TRBJ1-2 TRBV2 CASRTGMGQGYTF
TRBJ1-6 TRBV12-5 CASAIGNSPLHF
TRBJ2-7 TRBV9 CASSVDTATYEQYF
TRBJ2-7 TRBV6-6 CASSYQSSGNYEQYF
TRBJ2-3 TRBV19 CASSRLGREDTQYF
TRBJ2-3 TRBV2 CASKLAGVPDTQYF